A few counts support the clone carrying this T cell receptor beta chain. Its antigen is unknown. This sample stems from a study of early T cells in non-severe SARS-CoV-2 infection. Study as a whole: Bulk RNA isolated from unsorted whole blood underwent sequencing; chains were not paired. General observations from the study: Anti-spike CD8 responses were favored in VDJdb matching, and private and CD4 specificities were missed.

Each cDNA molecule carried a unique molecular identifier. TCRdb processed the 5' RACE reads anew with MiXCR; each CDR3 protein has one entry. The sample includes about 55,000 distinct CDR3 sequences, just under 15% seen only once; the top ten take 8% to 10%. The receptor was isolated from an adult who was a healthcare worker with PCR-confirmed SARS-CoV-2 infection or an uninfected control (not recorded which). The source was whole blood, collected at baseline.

In DNA, the CDR3 is TGTGCCAGCAGGGAATGGGGGAGGAGACCTAATGAGCAGTTCTTC. Its protein is CASREWGRRPNEQFF. The chain links TRBV12-3 or TRBV12-4 to TRBJ2-1; possible D gene TRBD2, 6 bases. V was cut by 6 bases and J by 7 bases, with 19 bases left in between. The CDR3 length is 15 residues.